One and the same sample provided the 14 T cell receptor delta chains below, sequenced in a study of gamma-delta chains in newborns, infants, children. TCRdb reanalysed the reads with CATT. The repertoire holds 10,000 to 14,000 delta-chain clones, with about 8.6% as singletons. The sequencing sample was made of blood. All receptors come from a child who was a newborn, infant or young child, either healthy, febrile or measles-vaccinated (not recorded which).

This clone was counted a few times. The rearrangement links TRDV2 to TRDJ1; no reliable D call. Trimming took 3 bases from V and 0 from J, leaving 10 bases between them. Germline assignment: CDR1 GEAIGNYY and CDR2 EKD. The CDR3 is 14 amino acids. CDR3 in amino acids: CACDDIGYTDKLIF. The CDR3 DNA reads TGTGCCTGTGACGATATAGGGTACACCGATAAACTCATCTTT.

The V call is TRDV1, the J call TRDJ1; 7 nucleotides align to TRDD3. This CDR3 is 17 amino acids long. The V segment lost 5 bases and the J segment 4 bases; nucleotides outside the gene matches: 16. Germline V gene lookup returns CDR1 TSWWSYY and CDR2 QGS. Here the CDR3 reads CALGNPRREGYYDKLIF. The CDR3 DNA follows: TGTGCTCTTGGGAACCCCCGGAGAGAGGGATACTACGATAAACTCATCTTT.

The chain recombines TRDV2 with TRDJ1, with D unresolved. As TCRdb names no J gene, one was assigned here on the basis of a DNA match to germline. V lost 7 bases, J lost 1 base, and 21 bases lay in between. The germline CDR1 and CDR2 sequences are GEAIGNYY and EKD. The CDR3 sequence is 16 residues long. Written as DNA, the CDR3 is TGTGCCTGCCGTCCGATGGAAGCTTCTATCACCGATAAACTCATCTTT. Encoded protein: CACRPMEASITDKLIF.

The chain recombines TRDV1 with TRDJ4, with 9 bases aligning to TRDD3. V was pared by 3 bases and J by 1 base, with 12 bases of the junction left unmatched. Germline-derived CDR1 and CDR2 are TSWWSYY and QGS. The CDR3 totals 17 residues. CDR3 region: CALGDRRLGDYFRPLIF. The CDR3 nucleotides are TGTGCTCTTGGGGACAGGCGGCTGGGGGATTACTTCAGACCCCTGATCTTT.

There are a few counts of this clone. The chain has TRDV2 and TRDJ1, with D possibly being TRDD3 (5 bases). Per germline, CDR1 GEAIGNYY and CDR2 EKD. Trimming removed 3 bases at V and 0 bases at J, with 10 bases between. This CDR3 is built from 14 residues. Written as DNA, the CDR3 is TGTGCCTGTGACGCCACGGGATACACCGATAAACTCATCTTT. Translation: CACDATGYTDKLIF.

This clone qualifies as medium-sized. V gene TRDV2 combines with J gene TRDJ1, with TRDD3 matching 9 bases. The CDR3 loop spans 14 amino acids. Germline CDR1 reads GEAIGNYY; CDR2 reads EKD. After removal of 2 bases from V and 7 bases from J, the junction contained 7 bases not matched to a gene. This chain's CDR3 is CACDILGEISKLIF. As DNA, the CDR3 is TGTGCCTGTGACATACTGGGGGAGATCAGTAAACTCATCTTT.

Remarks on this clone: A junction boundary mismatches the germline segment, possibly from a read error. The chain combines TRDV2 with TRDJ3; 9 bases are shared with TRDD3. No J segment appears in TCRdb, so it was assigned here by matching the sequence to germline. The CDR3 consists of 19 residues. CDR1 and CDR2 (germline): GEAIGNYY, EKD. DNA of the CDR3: TGTGCCTGTGACACTCCTGGGGATACGCGCTCCTGGGACACCCGGCAGATGTTTTTC. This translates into CACDTPGDTRSWDTRQMFF.

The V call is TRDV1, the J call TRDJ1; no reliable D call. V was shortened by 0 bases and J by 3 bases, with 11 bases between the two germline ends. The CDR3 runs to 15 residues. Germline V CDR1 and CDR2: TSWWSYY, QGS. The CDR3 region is CALGELMTSADKLIF. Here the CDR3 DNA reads TGTGCTCTTGGGGAACTCATGACGTCTGCCGATAAACTCATCTTT.

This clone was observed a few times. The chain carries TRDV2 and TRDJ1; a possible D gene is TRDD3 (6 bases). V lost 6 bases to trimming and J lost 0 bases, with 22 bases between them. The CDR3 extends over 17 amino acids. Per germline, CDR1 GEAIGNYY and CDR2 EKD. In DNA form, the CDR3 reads TGTGCCTGTACCCCACTGGGAGTCCAAAGGGACACCGATAAACTCATCTTT. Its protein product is CACTPLGVQRDTDKLIF.

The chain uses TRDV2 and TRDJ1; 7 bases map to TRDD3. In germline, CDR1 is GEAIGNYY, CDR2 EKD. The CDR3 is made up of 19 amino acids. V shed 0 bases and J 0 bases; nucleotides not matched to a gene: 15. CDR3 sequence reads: CACDTLGMGDTPYTDKLIF. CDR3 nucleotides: TGTGCCTGTGACACCCTAGGAATGGGGGACACGCCATACACCGATAAACTCATCTTT.

The CDR3 bases are TGTGCCTGTGACACCCTGCTAGCTTCCAGCACCAATAAACCCATCTTT. Its protein is CACDTLLASSTNKPIF. The J gene was recorded as TRDJ1; no V gene was called. The CDR3 is 16 residues long.

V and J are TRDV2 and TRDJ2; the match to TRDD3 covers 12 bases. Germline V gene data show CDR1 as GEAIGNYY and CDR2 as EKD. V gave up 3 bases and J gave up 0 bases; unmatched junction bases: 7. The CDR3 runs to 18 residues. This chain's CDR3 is CACDQLLGDTSLTAQLFF. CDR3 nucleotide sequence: TGTGCCTGTGACCAACTACTGGGGGATACCTCTTTGACAGCACAACTCTTCTTT.

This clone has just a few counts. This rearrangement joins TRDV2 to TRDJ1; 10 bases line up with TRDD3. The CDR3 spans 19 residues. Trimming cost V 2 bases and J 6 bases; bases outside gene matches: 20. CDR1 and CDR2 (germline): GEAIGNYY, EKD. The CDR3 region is CACDSLLVLGDESGNKLIF. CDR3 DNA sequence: TGTGCCTGTGACAGCCTGCTTGTACTGGGGGATGAGTCTGGTAATAAACTCATCTTT.

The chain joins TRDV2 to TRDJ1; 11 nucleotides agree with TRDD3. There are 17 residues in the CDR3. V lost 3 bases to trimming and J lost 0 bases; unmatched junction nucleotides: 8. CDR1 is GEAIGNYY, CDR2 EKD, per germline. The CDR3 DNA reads TGTGCCTGTGACCTACTGGGGGATATCCCAAACACCGATAAACTCATCTTT. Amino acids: CACDLLGDIPNTDKLIF.